This T cell receptor beta chain was retrieved from a study of cytomegalovirus exposure and HLA in healthy donors. J lost 2 bases, V lost 2 bases, and 2 bases had no gene match. The CDR3 is 15 amino acids. The germline CDR1 and CDR2 sequences are MNHEY and SVGAGI. Of note for this clone: The antigen is unknown.

Study-wide results and caveats: Available immune exposure information covered CMV serostatus only.

Researchers ran the PCR with 60 Vbeta and 13 Jbeta primers. Data came from immunoSEQ multiplex PCR; TCRdb stores just in-frame clones and leaves some out. The sample includes 130,000 or so clones, around 80% seen only once; the top ten take around 5%. The source of this sequence is a man aged 25 to 40 in good health and CMV-seronegative. Sequencing was done on a sample of PBMCs. The rearrangement uses TRBV6-5 and TRBJ1-3, with 8 bases that match TRBD1. As DNA, the CDR3 is TGTGCCAGCAGTTACCAGGGGGCAGCTGGAAACACCATATATTTT. Amino acid sequence: CASSYQGAAGNTIYF.